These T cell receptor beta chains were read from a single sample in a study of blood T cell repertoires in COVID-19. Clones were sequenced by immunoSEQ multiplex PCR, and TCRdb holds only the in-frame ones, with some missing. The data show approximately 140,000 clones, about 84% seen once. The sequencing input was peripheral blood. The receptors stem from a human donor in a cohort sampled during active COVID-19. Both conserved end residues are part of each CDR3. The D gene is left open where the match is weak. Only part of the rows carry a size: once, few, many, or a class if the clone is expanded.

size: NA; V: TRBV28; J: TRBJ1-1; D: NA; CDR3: CASSLVQVNTEAFF; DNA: TGTGCCAGCAGTTTGGTACAGGTTAACACTGAAGCTTTCTTT
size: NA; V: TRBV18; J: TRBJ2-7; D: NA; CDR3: CASSPQQGTYEQYF; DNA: TGTGCCAGCTCACCCCAACAGGGAACCTACGAGCAGTACTTC
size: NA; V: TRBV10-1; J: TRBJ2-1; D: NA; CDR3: CASSDRGASNEQFF; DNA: TGCGCCAGCAGTGATCGGGGGGCTTCGAATGAGCAGTTCTTC
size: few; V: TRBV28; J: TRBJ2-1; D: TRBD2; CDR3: CASSFSLAGGYNEQFF; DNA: TGTGCCAGCAGTTTTTCCCTCGCGGGGGGTTACAATGAGCAGTTCTTC
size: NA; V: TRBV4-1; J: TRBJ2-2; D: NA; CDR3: CASSQDTEGRELFF; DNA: TGCGCCAGCAGCCAAGATACTGAGGGCCGGGAGCTGTTTTTT
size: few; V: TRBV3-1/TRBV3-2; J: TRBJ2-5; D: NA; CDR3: CASSQSGETQYF; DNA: TGTGCCAGCAGCCAAAGCGGCGAGACCCAGTACTTC
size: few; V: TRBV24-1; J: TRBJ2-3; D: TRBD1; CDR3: CATSSGGRDTQYF; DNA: TGTGCCACCAGTTCAGGGGGCAGGGATACGCAGTATTTT
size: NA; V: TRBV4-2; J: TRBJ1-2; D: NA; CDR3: CASSQEAGYSGYTF; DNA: TGTGCCAGCAGCCAAGAAGCGGGATATAGTGGCTACACCTTC
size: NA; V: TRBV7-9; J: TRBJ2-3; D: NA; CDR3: CASSSLGQGFSDTQYF; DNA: TGTGCCAGCAGTTCCCTCGGGCAGGGGTTTTCGGATACGCAGTATTTT
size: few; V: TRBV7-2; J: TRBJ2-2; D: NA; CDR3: CASSDDGSITGELFF; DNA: TGTGCCAGCAGCGACGACGGGTCGATCACCGGGGAGCTGTTTTTT
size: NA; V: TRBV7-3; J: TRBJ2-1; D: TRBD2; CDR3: CASSLNRGVDEQFF; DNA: TGTGCCAGCAGCTTAAATCGGGGGGTCGATGAGCAGTTCTTC
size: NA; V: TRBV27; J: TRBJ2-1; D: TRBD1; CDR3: CASRDRGRGNEQFF; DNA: TGTGCCAGCAGAGATAGGGGGCGTGGCAATGAGCAGTTCTTC
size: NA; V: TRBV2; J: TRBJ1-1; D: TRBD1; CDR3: CASSLGGATEAFF; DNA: TGTGCCAGCAGCCTAGGGGGCGCGACTGAAGCTTTCTTT
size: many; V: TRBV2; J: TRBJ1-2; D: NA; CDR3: CASSEVQGAYGYTF; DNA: TGTGCCAGCAGTGAGGTACAGGGAGCCTATGGCTACACCTTC
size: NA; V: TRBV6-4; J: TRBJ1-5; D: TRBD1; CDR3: CASRYRQGVKPQHF; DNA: TGTGCCAGCCGTTATCGACAGGGAGTCAAGCCCCAGCATTTT
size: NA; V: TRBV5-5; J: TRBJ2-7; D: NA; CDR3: CASSLVPGIYYEQYF; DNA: TGTGCCAGCAGCTTGGTCCCAGGGATCTACTACGAGCAGTACTTC
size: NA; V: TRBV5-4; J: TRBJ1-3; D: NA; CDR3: CASSSGGGSGNTIYF; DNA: TGTGCCAGCAGCTCCGGGGGGGGCTCTGGAAACACCATATATTTT
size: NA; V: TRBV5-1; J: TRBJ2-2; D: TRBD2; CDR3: CASSWGLAGGPGGELFF; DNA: TGCGCCAGCAGCTGGGGACTAGCGGGGGGGCCCGGCGGGGAGCTGTTTTTT
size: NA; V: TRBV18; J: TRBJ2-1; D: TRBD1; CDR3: CASSRTGQGNEQFF; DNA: TGTGCCAGCTCACGGACTGGACAGGGGAATGAGCAGTTCTTC
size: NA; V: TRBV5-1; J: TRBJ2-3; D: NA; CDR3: CASSLDRRSTDTQYF; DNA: TGCGCCAGCAGCTTGGACAGAAGAAGCACAGATACGCAGTATTTT
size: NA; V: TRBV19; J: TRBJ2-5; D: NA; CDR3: CASSTIRGGGAETQYF; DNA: TGTGCCAGTAGTACCATACGTGGGGGGGGCGCAGAGACCCAGTACTTC
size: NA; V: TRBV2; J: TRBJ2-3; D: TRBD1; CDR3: CASSVGRGRTDTQYF; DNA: TGTGCCAGCAGTGTAGGCAGGGGGCGCACAGATACGCAGTATTTT
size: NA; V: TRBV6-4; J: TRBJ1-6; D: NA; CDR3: CASSGTLASPLHF; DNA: TGTGCCAGCTCCGGGACACTAGCGTCACCCCTCCACTTT
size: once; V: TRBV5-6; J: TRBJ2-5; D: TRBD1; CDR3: CASSGDRDRAKTQYF; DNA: TGTGCCAGCAGCGGGGATAGGGACAGGGCAAAGACCCAGTACTTC
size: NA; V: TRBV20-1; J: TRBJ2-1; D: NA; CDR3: CSAGPGVEQFF; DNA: TGCAGTGCTGGGCCCGGGGTCGAGCAGTTCTTC
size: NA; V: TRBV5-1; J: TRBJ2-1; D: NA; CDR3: CASSSGGGLPYNEQFF; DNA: TGCGCCAGCAGCTCTGGGGGGGGCTTACCCTACAATGAGCAGTTCTTC
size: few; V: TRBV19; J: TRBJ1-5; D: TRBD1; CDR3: CASNRGQNSWNQPQHF; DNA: TGTGCCAGCAACAGGGGGCAAAACTCGTGGAATCAGCCCCAGCATTTT
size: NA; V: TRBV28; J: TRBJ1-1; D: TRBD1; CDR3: CASSPQDRVSGEAFF; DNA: TGTGCCAGCAGTCCCCAGGACAGGGTTTCGGGTGAAGCTTTCTTT
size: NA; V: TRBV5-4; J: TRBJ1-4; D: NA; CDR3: CASSLEPSPGFGINEKLFF; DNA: TGTGCCAGCAGCTTGGAACCAAGCCCCGGGTTCGGAATCAATGAAAAACTGTTTTTT
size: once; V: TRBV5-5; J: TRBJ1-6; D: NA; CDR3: CASSHPSGIGAPLHF; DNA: TGTGCCAGCAGCCACCCCTCAGGGATTGGAGCACCCCTCCACTTT
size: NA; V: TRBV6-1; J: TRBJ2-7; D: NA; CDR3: CASSEPDIPTYEQYF; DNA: TGTGCCAGCAGTGAACCGGACATCCCGACCTACGAGCAGTACTTC
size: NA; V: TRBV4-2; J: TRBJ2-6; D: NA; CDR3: CASSQEALAFSGANVLTF; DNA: TGTGCCAGCAGCCAAGAAGCCCTCGCTTTCTCTGGGGCCAACGTCCTGACTTTC
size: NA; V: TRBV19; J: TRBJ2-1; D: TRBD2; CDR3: CASSTGGGVREQFF; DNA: TGTGCCAGTAGTACTGGCGGGGGGGTTCGGGAGCAGTTCTTC
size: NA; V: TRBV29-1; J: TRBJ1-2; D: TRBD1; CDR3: CSVDGQGGYGYTF; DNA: TGCAGCGTTGATGGACAGGGAGGCTATGGCTACACCTTC
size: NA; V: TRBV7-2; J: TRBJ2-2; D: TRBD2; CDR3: CASQRASGNGELFF; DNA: TGTGCCAGCCAGAGGGCTAGCGGGAACGGGGAGCTGTTTTTT
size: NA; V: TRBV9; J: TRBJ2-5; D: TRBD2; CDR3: CASSPGLAGGPETQYF; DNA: TGTGCCAGCAGCCCGGGACTAGCGGGGGGCCCAGAGACCCAGTACTTC
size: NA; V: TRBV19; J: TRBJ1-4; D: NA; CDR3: CASNLGQPEKLFF; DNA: TGTGCCAGTAACCTCGGACAACCTGAAAAACTGTTTTTT
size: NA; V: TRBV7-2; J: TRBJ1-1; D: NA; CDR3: CASKGERVTEAFF; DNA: TGTGCCAGCAAAGGGGAAAGGGTTACTGAAGCTTTCTTT
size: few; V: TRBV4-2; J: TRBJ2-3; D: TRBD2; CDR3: CASSQESQAGLTDTQYF; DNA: TGTGCCAGCAGCCAAGAAAGTCAAGCGGGGCTCACAGATACGCAGTATTTT
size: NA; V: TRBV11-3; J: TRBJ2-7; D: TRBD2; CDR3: CASSLRGDSYEQYF; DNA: TGTGCCAGCAGCCTCCGGGGGGATTCCTACGAGCAGTACTTC
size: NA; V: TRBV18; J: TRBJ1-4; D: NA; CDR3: CASSQGARGSTNEKLFF; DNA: TGTGCCAGCTCACAGGGTGCGAGGGGGTCAACTAATGAAAAACTGTTTTTT
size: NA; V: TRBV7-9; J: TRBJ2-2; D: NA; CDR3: CASSLAEGELFF; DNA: TGTGCCAGCAGCTTAGCAGAGGGGGAGCTGTTTTTT
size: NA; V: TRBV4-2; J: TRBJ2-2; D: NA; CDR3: CASSPEGDTGELFF; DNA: TGTGCCAGCAGCCCCGAGGGTGACACCGGGGAGCTGTTTTTT
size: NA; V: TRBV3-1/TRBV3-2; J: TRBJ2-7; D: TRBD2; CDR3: CASSTRGSRVEQYF; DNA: TGTGCCAGCAGCACGCGGGGGTCTCGGGTCGAGCAGTACTTC
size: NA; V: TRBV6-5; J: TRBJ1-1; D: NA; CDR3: CASQGPRIYRIEAFF; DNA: TGTGCCAGTCAGGGCCCCAGGATATATAGGATCGAAGCTTTCTTT